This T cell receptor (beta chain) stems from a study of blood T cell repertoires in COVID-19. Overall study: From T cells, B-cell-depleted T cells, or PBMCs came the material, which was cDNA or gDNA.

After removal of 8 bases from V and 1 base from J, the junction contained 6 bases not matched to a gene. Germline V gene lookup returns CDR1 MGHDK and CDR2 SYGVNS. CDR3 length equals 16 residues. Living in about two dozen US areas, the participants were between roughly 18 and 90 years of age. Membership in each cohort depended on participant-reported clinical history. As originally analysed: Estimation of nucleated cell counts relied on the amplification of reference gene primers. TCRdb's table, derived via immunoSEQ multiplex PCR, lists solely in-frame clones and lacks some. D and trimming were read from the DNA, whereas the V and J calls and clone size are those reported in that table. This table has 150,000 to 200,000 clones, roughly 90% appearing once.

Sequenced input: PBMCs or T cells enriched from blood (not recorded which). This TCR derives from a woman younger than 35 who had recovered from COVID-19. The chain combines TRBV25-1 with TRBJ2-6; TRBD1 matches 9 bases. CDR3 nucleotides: TGTGCCAGCTCCCGGGACAGGGATTCTGGGGCCAACGTCCTGACTTTC. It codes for CASSRDRDSGANVLTF.